Listed below are T cell receptor beta chains from one sample, sequenced in a study of T cell changes during pregnancy in multiple sclerosis. Sequencing was performed with immunoSEQ multiplex PCR; in TCRdb, only in-frame clones are kept and a portion is missing. The repertoire has some 68,000 clones, roughly nine tenths of them found once; the top ten carry 1.4%. The material was peripheral blood, obtained in the second trimester of pregnancy. These receptors all come from a female donor with multiple sclerosis, enrolled in a pregnancy study. Both conserved end residues are part of each CDR3. Fields, in order: D gene, J gene, V gene, clone size, CDR3 protein, CDR3 DNA. D genes are given only for firm matches. A row's size may be missing; if present it is once, few, many or a size class.

d_gene: TRBD2; j_gene: TRBJ2-7; v_gene: TRBV7-9; abundance: -; CDR3aa: CASSLRGRAYEQYF; CDR3nt: TGTGCCAGCAGCTTGCGCGGGAGGGCCTACGAGCAGTACTTC
d_gene: -; j_gene: TRBJ2-1; v_gene: TRBV7-6; abundance: -; CDR3aa: CASADFNSYNEQFF; CDR3nt: TGTGCCAGCGCTGACTTTAATTCATACAATGAGCAGTTCTTC
d_gene: -; j_gene: TRBJ2-3; v_gene: TRBV5-1; abundance: -; CDR3aa: CASSLAHGNTDTQYF; CDR3nt: TGCGCCAGCAGCTTGGCCCACGGTAACACAGATACGCAGTATTTT
d_gene: TRBD1; j_gene: TRBJ1-5; v_gene: TRBV10-1; abundance: -; CDR3aa: CASSETGVNQPQHF; CDR3nt: TGCGCCAGCAGTGAGACAGGGGTCAATCAGCCCCAGCATTTT
d_gene: -; j_gene: TRBJ1-4; v_gene: TRBV7-8; abundance: -; CDR3aa: CASSRSGSPNEKLFF; CDR3nt: TGTGCCAGCAGCCGTTCAGGATCCCCTAATGAAAAACTGTTTTTT
d_gene: -; j_gene: TRBJ2-1; v_gene: TRBV7-6; abundance: -; CDR3aa: CASSSLADPYNEQFF; CDR3nt: TGTGCCAGCAGCTCCTTAGCGGACCCCTACAATGAGCAGTTCTTC
d_gene: -; j_gene: TRBJ2-5; v_gene: TRBV7-2; abundance: -; CDR3aa: CASSVAREETQYF; CDR3nt: TGTGCCAGCAGCGTAGCGAGAGAAGAGACCCAGTACTTC
d_gene: -; j_gene: TRBJ2-6; v_gene: TRBV4-1; abundance: -; CDR3aa: CASSQDREGANVLTF; CDR3nt: TGCGCCAGCAGCCAAGATCGTGAGGGAGCCAACGTCCTGACTTTC
d_gene: TRBD1; j_gene: TRBJ1-1; v_gene: TRBV7-6; abundance: -; CDR3aa: CASSLRTGNTEAFF; CDR3nt: TGTGCCAGCAGCTTAAGGACAGGGAACACTGAAGCTTTCTTT
d_gene: TRBD1; j_gene: TRBJ2-7; v_gene: TRBV5-6; abundance: once; CDR3aa: CASSLGTAFSYEQYF; CDR3nt: TGTGCCAGCAGCTTAGGGACAGCCTTCTCCTACGAGCAGTACTTC
d_gene: -; j_gene: TRBJ1-1; v_gene: TRBV6-5; abundance: -; CDR3aa: CASSYSGNRPNTEAFF; CDR3nt: TGTGCCAGCAGTTACTCAGGTAACAGGCCGAACACTGAAGCTTTCTTT
d_gene: -; j_gene: TRBJ1-1; v_gene: TRBV18; abundance: -; CDR3aa: CASSPIQGRGTEAFF; CDR3nt: TGTGCCAGCTCACCTATACAGGGAAGGGGCACTGAAGCTTTCTTT
d_gene: -; j_gene: TRBJ2-5; v_gene: TRBV4-3; abundance: -; CDR3aa: CASSQLGPGGETQYF; CDR3nt: TGCGCCAGCAGCCAATTAGGTCCCGGAGGAGAGACCCAGTACTTC
d_gene: TRBD1; j_gene: TRBJ2-7; v_gene: TRBV7-2; abundance: -; CDR3aa: CASSLRVLDREGYEQYF; CDR3nt: TGTGCCAGCAGCTTAAGGGTTCTGGACAGGGAAGGGTACGAGCAGTACTTC
d_gene: -; j_gene: TRBJ2-2; v_gene: TRBV30; abundance: -; CDR3aa: CAWSPLGTGELFF; CDR3nt: TGTGCCTGGAGTCCACTTGGCACCGGGGAGCTGTTTTTT
d_gene: -; j_gene: TRBJ1-1; v_gene: TRBV5-4; abundance: -; CDR3aa: CASSLGNVRSETEAFF; CDR3nt: TGTGCCAGCAGCCTGGGAAATGTCAGGTCTGAGACTGAAGCTTTCTTT
d_gene: TRBD1; j_gene: TRBJ2-7; v_gene: TRBV6-1; abundance: -; CDR3aa: CASSDLPGQGSYEQYF; CDR3nt: TGTGCCAGCAGTGACCTCCCAGGACAGGGATCCTACGAGCAGTACTTC
d_gene: TRBD1; j_gene: TRBJ1-1; v_gene: TRBV6-1; abundance: -; CDR3aa: CATTWDSNYEAFF; CDR3nt: TGTGCCACCACCTGGGACAGTAATTATGAAGCTTTCTTT
d_gene: -; j_gene: TRBJ1-1; v_gene: TRBV6-5; abundance: once; CDR3aa: CASSYSPTGMNTEAFF; CDR3nt: TGTGCCAGCAGTTACTCGCCTACAGGGATGAACACTGAAGCTTTCTTT
d_gene: -; j_gene: TRBJ1-4; v_gene: TRBV6-1; abundance: -; CDR3aa: CASSEDSGGREKLFF; CDR3nt: TGTGCCAGCAGTGAGGATTCGGGGGGCCGAGAAAAACTGTTTTTT
d_gene: -; j_gene: TRBJ1-2; v_gene: TRBV6-5; abundance: few; CDR3aa: CASSSGLRGSNYGYTF; CDR3nt: TGTGCCAGCAGTTCTGGGTTAAGGGGGTCCAACTATGGCTACACCTTC
d_gene: -; j_gene: TRBJ2-2; v_gene: TRBV19; abundance: -; CDR3aa: CASRTTGTGELFF; CDR3nt: TGTGCCAGTAGGACAACAGGGACCGGGGAGCTGTTTTTT
d_gene: -; j_gene: TRBJ2-2; v_gene: TRBV5-1; abundance: -; CDR3aa: CASSPGLDSNTGELFF; CDR3nt: TGCGCCAGCAGCCCTGGCCTGGACAGCAACACCGGGGAGCTGTTTTTT
d_gene: -; j_gene: TRBJ1-5; v_gene: TRBV30; abundance: -; CDR3aa: CAWNRGEQPQHF; CDR3nt: TGTGCCTGGAACCGGGGGGAGCAGCCCCAGCATTTT
d_gene: TRBD1; j_gene: TRBJ1-4; v_gene: TRBV29-1; abundance: -; CDR3aa: CSVEERQGRIKLFF; CDR3nt: TGCAGCGTTGAGGAACGACAGGGCCGGATAAAACTGTTTTTT
d_gene: TRBD1; j_gene: TRBJ1-1; v_gene: TRBV18; abundance: -; CDR3aa: CASSLDRANTEAFF; CDR3nt: TGTGCCAGCTCGCTCGACAGGGCGAACACTGAAGCTTTCTTT
d_gene: -; j_gene: TRBJ2-7; v_gene: TRBV9; abundance: -; CDR3aa: CASSVGGGGTYEQYF; CDR3nt: TGTGCCAGCAGCGTAGGAGGGGGGGGGACCTACGAGCAGTACTTC
d_gene: TRBD2; j_gene: TRBJ2-7; v_gene: TRBV5-1; abundance: -; CDR3aa: CASSLASGEQYF; CDR3nt: TGCGCCAGCAGCTTGGCTAGCGGAGAGCAGTACTTC
d_gene: TRBD1; j_gene: TRBJ1-5; v_gene: TRBV7-6; abundance: -; CDR3aa: CASSLRTGARNQPQHF; CDR3nt: TGTGCCAGCAGCCTGAGGACAGGGGCTCGAAATCAGCCCCAGCATTTT
d_gene: -; j_gene: TRBJ1-5; v_gene: TRBV6-5; abundance: -; CDR3aa: CASSDGSVNQPQHF; CDR3nt: TGTGCCAGCAGTGACGGGAGCGTTAATCAGCCCCAGCATTTT
d_gene: TRBD1; j_gene: TRBJ1-1; v_gene: TRBV7-9; abundance: once; CDR3aa: CASSPWGQVNTEAFF; CDR3nt: TGTGCCAGCAGCCCCTGGGGACAGGTGAACACTGAAGCTTTCTTT
d_gene: TRBD2; j_gene: TRBJ2-3; v_gene: TRBV4-2; abundance: -; CDR3aa: CASSLPQQREVGADTQYF; CDR3nt: TGTGCCAGCAGCCTCCCCCAGCAGCGGGAGGTTGGGGCAGATACGCAGTATTTT
d_gene: -; j_gene: TRBJ2-7; v_gene: TRBV2; abundance: -; CDR3aa: CASSVATGQVYEQYF; CDR3nt: TGTGCCAGCAGTGTTGCGACAGGCCAGGTCTACGAGCAGTACTTC
d_gene: TRBD1; j_gene: TRBJ2-7; v_gene: TRBV5-1; abundance: -; CDR3aa: CASSFGDRDGIYEQYF; CDR3nt: TGCGCCAGCAGCTTTGGGGACAGGGATGGCATCTACGAGCAGTACTTC
d_gene: -; j_gene: TRBJ2-7; v_gene: TRBV19; abundance: -; CDR3aa: CASSIQLAGEQYF; CDR3nt: TGTGCCAGTAGTATACAACTAGCTGGGGAGCAGTACTTC
d_gene: -; j_gene: TRBJ2-7; v_gene: TRBV6-5; abundance: -; CDR3aa: CASSYSQGAPYEQYF; CDR3nt: TGTGCCAGCAGTTACTCTCAGGGTGCCCCCTACGAGCAGTACTTC
d_gene: TRBD2; j_gene: TRBJ2-2; v_gene: TRBV7-6; abundance: -; CDR3aa: CASSLGGTSRNTGELFF; CDR3nt: TGTGCCAGCAGCTTAGGAGGGACTAGCAGGAACACCGGGGAGCTGTTTTTT
d_gene: -; j_gene: TRBJ2-6; v_gene: TRBV29-1; abundance: -; CDR3aa: CSVARDINSGANVLTF; CDR3nt: TGCAGCGTAGCACGGGACATAAACTCTGGGGCCAACGTCCTGACTTTC
d_gene: -; j_gene: TRBJ1-2; v_gene: TRBV6-5; abundance: -; CDR3aa: CASSSGVLNYGYTF; CDR3nt: TGTGCCAGCAGTTCGGGAGTTTTAAACTATGGCTACACCTTC
d_gene: TRBD1; j_gene: TRBJ1-1; v_gene: TRBV18; abundance: -; CDR3aa: CASSPVTPGQGNTEAFF; CDR3nt: TGTGCCAGCTCACCCGTAACCCCGGGACAGGGGAACACTGAAGCTTTCTTT
d_gene: TRBD1; j_gene: TRBJ1-2; v_gene: TRBV7-2; abundance: -; CDR3aa: CASSLEGQHYGYTF; CDR3nt: TGTGCCAGCAGCTTAGAGGGACAGCACTATGGCTACACCTTC
d_gene: TRBD1; j_gene: TRBJ2-7; v_gene: TRBV27; abundance: -; CDR3aa: CASSDRQGGYEQYF; CDR3nt: TGTGCCAGCAGTGATCGACAGGGGGGCTACGAGCAGTACTTC
d_gene: -; j_gene: TRBJ1-1; v_gene: TRBV19; abundance: -; CDR3aa: CASSRQGTTEAFF; CDR3nt: TGTGCCAGTAGTCGGCAGGGGACGACTGAAGCTTTCTTT
d_gene: -; j_gene: TRBJ1-5; v_gene: TRBV7-2; abundance: -; CDR3aa: CASSWTDSNQPQHF; CDR3nt: TGTGCCAGCAGCTGGACAGATAGCAATCAGCCCCAGCATTTT
d_gene: TRBD1; j_gene: TRBJ1-2; v_gene: TRBV6-5; abundance: -; CDR3aa: CASSYVTGALGYTF; CDR3nt: TGTGCCAGCAGTTACGTCACAGGGGCTCTTGGCTACACCTTC